Presented here are 19 T cell receptor beta chains from one specimen sequenced in a study of tumor-infiltrating lymphocytes in oesophageal squamous cell carcinoma. TCRdb reanalysed the PCR reads using MiXCR and keeps one entry per CDR3 protein. The sample lists fewer than 15,000 distinct CDR3 sequences, roughly half seen once, with about an eighth in the top ten. Sequencing input: blood. The receptors were gathered from a female donor with esophageal squamous cell carcinoma.

This clonotype has only a few counts. This sequence joins TRBV7-2 and TRBJ2-3; 14 nucleotides agree with TRBD2. The length of the CDR3 is 19 residues. In germline, CDR1 is SGHTA, CDR2 FQGNSA. Trimming cost V 4 bases and J 3 bases; bases outside gene matches: 12. CDR3 sequence: CASSWTGTSGRGGTDTQYF. The CDR3 DNA sequence: TGTGCCAGCAGCTGGACCGGGACTAGCGGGAGAGGTGGGACAGATACGCAGTATTTT.

This clonotype was detected a few times. The rearrangement uses TRBV7-9 and TRBJ2-1; D not certain. The V gene lost 4 bases and the J gene lost 3 bases, with 4 bases spanning the gap. Germline V gives CDR1 SEHNR, CDR2 FQNEAQ (reference sequence). The CDR3 loop spans 12 amino acids. The CDR3 DNA is TGTGCCAGCAGCTGGGACTACAATGAGCAGTTCTTC. It translates to CASSWDYNEQFF. The full variable domain, with the rest looked up from reference TRBV7-9 and TRBJ2-1, is DTGVSQNPRHKITKRGQNVTFRCDPISEHNRLYWYRQTLGQGPEFLTYFQNEAQLEKSRLLSDRFSAERPKGSFSTLEIQRTEQGDSAMYLCASSWDYNEQFFGPGTRLTVL.

In its sample, this clonotype was seen once. This rearrangement joins TRBV7-4 to TRBJ2-5; 8 positions match TRBD1. The DNA end is more similar to TRBJ2-7, so the J call may be wrong. This CDR3 has 14 amino acids. Germline loops: CDR1 SGHVT, CDR2 SQSDAQ. The CDR3 is CASSLDRDSYEQYF. CDR3 bases: TGTGCCAGCAGCCTGGACAGGGACTCCTACGAGCAGTACTTC.

At least ten counts were recorded for this clonotype. This may come from a read error, since a much larger clone is one base off. V usage is TRBV6-1 and J usage is TRBJ2-7; possibly TRBD2 for D (7 bases). Trimming left V 5 bases short and J 7 bases short, with 27 bases between. The CDR3 covers 17 residues. Germline values: CDR1 MNHNS, CDR2 SASEGT. In DNA form, the CDR3 reads TGTGCCAGCAGTTCCTCTGGGGAGGGGGGCTCCTACAATGAGCAGTACTTC. It is translated as CASSSSGEGGSYNEQYF.

This clonotype was seen at least ten times. The V and J genes are TRBV7-6 and TRBJ2-1; 10 bases are shared with TRBD1. The CDR3 has 18 residues. The V and J ends lost 4 bases and 1 base, in that order; junction bases with no gene match: 10. Germline loops: CDR1 SGHVS, CDR2 FNYEAQ. The CDR3 coding sequence is TGTGCCAGCAGCTCCAGGCCCGACAGGGGGCAGTCCTACAATGAGCAGTTCTTC. Its protein product is CASSSRPDRGQSYNEQFF.

V gene TRBV20-1 combines with J gene TRBJ2-5; perhaps D is TRBD1 or TRBD2 (6 bases each). CDR1 is DFQATT, CDR2 SNEGSKA, per germline (reference sequence). The CDR3 runs 13 residues. V was trimmed by 6 bases and J by 2 bases, leaving 13 bases between them. The CDR3 DNA reads as TGCAGTGCCCAGAGGGGGGTTCAAGAGACCCAGTACTTC. Residues: CSAQRGVQETQYF.

The chain joins TRBV7-2 to TRBJ2-1, with 8 bases matching TRBD1. CDR1 is SGHTA and CDR2 is FQGNSA in the germline V gene. The CDR3 totals 16 residues. Germline trimming cut 4 bases from V and 5 bases from J; bases unmatched to any gene: 10. This chain's CDR3 is CASSSSWGQENNEQFF. Written as DNA, the CDR3 is TGTGCCAGCAGCTCCAGTTGGGGACAGGAAAACAATGAGCAGTTCTTC.

This clonotype was seen a handful of times. Compared with germline, one end of the junction differs, possibly owing to a read error. J is TRBJ1-1 and V is TRBV7-6; TRBD1 matches 9 bases. CDR1 is SGHVS, CDR2 FNYEAQ, per germline. This CDR3 is built from 12 residues. The CDR3 DNA reads TGTGCCAGCAGCACAGACAGGGGGGAGCAGTACTTT. Amino acid sequence: CASSTDRGEQYF. Supplemented by reference TRBV7-6 and TRBJ1-1, the full variable domain reads GAGVSQSPRYKVTKRGQDVALRCDPISGHVSLYWYRQALGQGPEFLTYFNYEAQQDKSGLPNDRFSAERPEGSISTLTIQRTEQRDSAMYRCASSTDRGEQYFGQGTRLTVV.

This chain uses TRBV7-8 with TRBJ2-3; TRBD2 might be the D (6 bases). With the DNA end fitting TRBJ2-7 better, the J assignment may be wrong. The CDR3 covers 16 residues. Germline V lookup: CDR1 SGHVS, CDR2 FQNEAQ. The CDR3 DNA sequence: TGTGCCAGCAGCTTAGTGAGGTTCACTAGCACAGATACGCAGTACTTC. Encoded protein: CASSLVRFTSTDTQYF.

A remark on this clonotype: As the CDR3 is not closed by the conserved phenylalanine or tryptophan, this likely results from a read error. The limits of the CDR3 on the DNA are not certain, so only TCRdb's listed CDR3 is given. The chain links TRBV7-6 to TRBJ2-3; the DNA was not compared with TRBD1, the D call given in the table. Germline loops: CDR1 SGHVS, CDR2 FNYEAQ. The CDR3 length is 17 residues, termini included. CDR3 loop: CASSLVGLGTAPQYFGP.

On this clonotype: An end of the junction does not agree with germline; a read error may underlie this. The V gene is TRBV7-7, the J gene TRBJ2-5; D may match TRBD1 or TRBD2 (6 bases each). Looked up from germline, CDR1 is SSHAT and CDR2 is FNYEAQ (reference sequence). CDR3 length equals 15 residues. CDR3 region: CASSLSGGTQETQYF. CDR3 coding DNA: TGTGCTAGCAGCTTAAGTGGGGGGACACAAGAGACCCAGTACTTC.

The rearrangement links TRBV7-3 to TRBJ2-5; possible D gene TRBD1, 6 bases. The CDR3 consists of 13 residues. Germline lookup yields CDR1 SGHTA and CDR2 FQGTGA. V was trimmed by 2 bases and J by 11 bases, leaving 15 bases between them. The CDR3 DNA follows: TGTGCCAGCAGCTTAGCCAGGGACAATGAGCAGTACTTC. It codes for CASSLARDNEQYF.

CDR3 region: CASSPVTGGTYNEQYF. Written as DNA, the CDR3 is TGTGCCAGCAGCCCTGTAACGGGGGGGACCTACAATGAGCAGTACTTC. The chain couples TRBV7-2 to TRBJ2-4; TRBD2 matches 8 bases. Per the germline V gene, CDR1 is SGHTA and CDR2 is FQGNSA. V lost 5 bases and J lost 13; bases outside the gene matches: 19. The CDR3 runs 16 residues.

Regarding this clonotype: Relative to the germline gene, one junction end is altered; a read error may explain this. This chain links TRBV20-1 with TRBJ2-3; no clear D gene. The CDR3 covers 11 residues. Germline assignment: CDR1 DFQATT and CDR2 SNEGSKA (reference sequence). The CDR3 is CSAGENTEDFF. The CDR3 bases are TGCAGTGCTGGTGAGAACACTGAAGATTTCTTT.

This chain links TRBV11-3 with TRBJ2-7, with a possible D match to TRBD2 (5 bases). Germline CDR1 is SGHNT and CDR2 is YENEEA. V shed 4 bases and J shed 4 bases, with 11 bases lying between them. This CDR3 region has 13 residues. The CDR3 DNA is TGTGCCAGCAGCTCGAGCGGTCTTTACGAGCAGTACTTC. It specifies CASSSSGLYEQYF. The full variable domain, rest sourced from reference TRBV11-3 and TRBJ2-7, is EAGVVQSPRYKIIEKKQPVAFWCNPISGHNTLYWYLQNLGQGPELLIRYENEEAVDDSQLPKDRFSAERLKGVDSTLKIQPAELGDSAVYLCASSSSGLYEQYFGPGTRLTVT.

This clonotype was detected a few times. This chain uses TRBV7-2 with TRBJ2-7, with D perhaps TRBD1 or TRBD2 (6 bases each). TRBJ2-5 matches the DNA end more closely, so the J call is doubtful. Germline-derived CDR1 and CDR2 are SGHTA and FQGNSA. CDR3 size: 15 residues. This chain's CDR3 is CASAEGGSAQETQYF. In nucleotides, the CDR3 is TGTGCCAGCGCCGAGGGGGGATCAGCTCAAGAGACCCAGTACTTC.

The chain joins TRBV7-2 to TRBJ1-2; D is ambiguous. The CDR3 has 14 amino acids. Trimming took 2 bases from V and 4 from J, leaving 11 bases between them. Germline assignment: CDR1 SGHTA and CDR2 FQGNSA. The CDR3 loop is CASSLNPSVYGYTF. As DNA, the CDR3 is TGTGCCAGCAGCTTAAACCCATCAGTCTATGGCTACACCTTC.

This clonotype came up once. This chain joins TRBV12-3 or TRBV12-4 and TRBJ2-7; D possibly corresponds to TRBD2 (6 bases). The end of the DNA aligns better with TRBJ2-1, so the J call may be wrong. This CDR3 region has 14 residues. CDR3 sequence reads: CASNRDSLFNEQFF. The CDR3 DNA sequence: TGTGCCAGCAACCGGGACTCCCTATTCAATGAGCAGTTCTTC.

This clonotype was detected only a few times. J is TRBJ1-3 and V is TRBV2, with D unresolved. Deletions cut 6 bases from V and 0 bases from J, with 9 bases between. The CDR3 has 14 amino acids. The germline V gene encodes CDR1 SNHLY and CDR2 FYNNEI. The CDR3 nucleotides read TGTGCCAGCAGCCGGGATAGCTCTGGAAACACCATATATTTT. Protein product: CASSRDSSGNTIYF. The full variable domain, rest sourced from reference TRBV2 and TRBJ1-3, is EPEVTQTPSHQVTQMGQEVILRCVPISNHLYFYWYRQILGQKVEFLVSFYNNEISEKSEIFDDQFSVERPDGSNFTLKIRSTKLEDSAMYFCASSRDSSGNTIYFGEGSWLTVV.